This T cell receptor (beta chain) is drawn from a study of cytotoxic CD8 clonotypes in ibrutinib-treated CLL. Measured with immunoSEQ multiplex PCR; TCRdb has only the in-frame clones, and not every one. The top ten hold 2% to 2.5% of the sample, which has 100,000 to 150,000 clones, 80% to 90% seen once. Germline V gene lookup returns CDR1 MNHEY and CDR2 SVGAGI. Trimming removed 5 bases from V and 5 bases from J; junction bases left unmatched: 5. This CDR3 is built from 15 residues. The chain joins TRBV6-5 to TRBJ2-7; 14 nucleotides align to TRBD2. The sequence was collected from a human donor with chronic lymphocytic leukemia. The specimen was PBMCs, collected after 24 months of ibrutinib treatment. CDR3 DNA sequence: TGTGCCAGCAGTACGGGACTAGCGGGAGTTGACGAGCAGTACTTC. The encoded protein is CASSTGLAGVDEQYF.